A selection of T cell receptor beta chains follows, all from one sample in a study of T cell responses to AZD1222 COVID-19 vaccine. Assay used: immunoSEQ multiplex PCR; TCRdb lists only in-frame clones, some missing. The sample has 95,000 to 150,000 clones, 90% seen once. Sequences were derived from peripheral blood, sampled on day 0 of AZD1222 vaccination. These receptors all stem from an adult in good health. CDR3s include the opening cysteine and the closing phenylalanine or tryptophan. Each record gives: D gene, CDR3 length, J gene, V gene, clone size, CDR3 DNA, CDR3 protein. The D gene is left open where the match is weak. Not every row has a clone size; where given, it reads once, few, many or a size class.

d_gene: TRBD1
len: 15
j_gene: TRBJ1-5
v_gene: TRBV13
abundance: -
CDR3nt: TGTGCCAGCAGCTACCGACAGGGAGTCAATCAGCCCCAGCATTTT
CDR3aa: CASSYRQGVNQPQHF

d_gene: -
len: 9
j_gene: TRBJ2-7
v_gene: TRBV24-1
abundance: -
CDR3nt: TGTGCCACCAGTCTCGAGCAGTACTTC
CDR3aa: CATSLEQYF

d_gene: -
len: 12
j_gene: TRBJ1-2
v_gene: TRBV10-3
abundance: -
CDR3nt: TGTGCCATCAGTGACGCGGTCTATGGCTACACCTTC
CDR3aa: CAISDAVYGYTF

d_gene: -
len: 15
j_gene: TRBJ2-1
v_gene: TRBV7-9
abundance: -
CDR3nt: TGTGCCAGCAGCGGGGGGACTGGTACCTACAATGAGCAGTTCTTC
CDR3aa: CASSGGTGTYNEQFF

d_gene: TRBD2
len: 13
j_gene: TRBJ2-7
v_gene: TRBV28
abundance: -
CDR3nt: TGTGCCAGCAGTCGACTAGCGGAGTACGAGCAGTACTTC
CDR3aa: CASSRLAEYEQYF

d_gene: -
len: 13
j_gene: TRBJ2-7
v_gene: TRBV9
abundance: -
CDR3nt: TGTGCCAGCAGCCCGAGGAGCTCCTACGAGCAGTACTTC
CDR3aa: CASSPRSSYEQYF

d_gene: -
len: 15
j_gene: TRBJ2-2
v_gene: TRBV7-9
abundance: -
CDR3nt: TGTGCCAGCAGCTTAGCGGGGGTGGACACCGGGGAGCTGTTTTTT
CDR3aa: CASSLAGVDTGELFF

d_gene: -
len: 13
j_gene: TRBJ1-3
v_gene: TRBV19
abundance: -
CDR3nt: TGTGCCAGTAGTATCGGCTCTGGAAACACCATATATTTT
CDR3aa: CASSIGSGNTIYF

d_gene: -
len: 14
j_gene: TRBJ1-5
v_gene: TRBV5-1
abundance: -
CDR3nt: TGCGCCAGCAGCCCAGGGACGGACAATCAGCCCCAGCATTTT
CDR3aa: CASSPGTDNQPQHF

d_gene: TRBD2
len: 14
j_gene: TRBJ2-2
v_gene: TRBV6-5
abundance: -
CDR3nt: TGTGCCACCCCACCCGAGCGGGAGACCGGGGAGCTGTTTTTT
CDR3aa: CATPPERETGELFF

d_gene: TRBD2
len: 19
j_gene: TRBJ2-1
v_gene: TRBV19
abundance: -
CDR3nt: TGTGCCAGTACCAGGACGGGGACTAGCGGGAGTGGATCCTACAATGAGCAGTTCTTC
CDR3aa: CASTRTGTSGSGSYNEQFF

d_gene: -
len: 14
j_gene: TRBJ1-3
v_gene: TRBV6-1
abundance: few
CDR3nt: TGTGCCAGCAGTGAATCGGGGGGTGGAAACACCATATATTTT
CDR3aa: CASSESGGGNTIYF

d_gene: TRBD1
len: 14
j_gene: TRBJ1-2
v_gene: TRBV10-2
abundance: -
CDR3nt: TGCGCCAGCAGTGAGGGGACAGGGAGGTATGGCTACACCTTC
CDR3aa: CASSEGTGRYGYTF

d_gene: -
len: 16
j_gene: TRBJ2-1
v_gene: TRBV6-1
abundance: -
CDR3nt: TGTGCCAGCAGTGAGGCCCCCGGGACGTACTACAATGAGCAGTTCTTC
CDR3aa: CASSEAPGTYYNEQFF

d_gene: -
len: 15
j_gene: TRBJ2-5
v_gene: TRBV28
abundance: -
CDR3nt: TGTGCCAGCAGTATCATCCCAGGGGTTAGGGAGACCCAGTACTTC
CDR3aa: CASSIIPGVRETQYF

d_gene: TRBD1
len: 14
j_gene: TRBJ1-4
v_gene: TRBV5-1
abundance: once
CDR3nt: TGCGCCAGCAGCTCGACAGGGGGCTCCGAAAAACTGTTTTTT
CDR3aa: CASSSTGGSEKLFF

d_gene: -
len: 13
j_gene: TRBJ2-3
v_gene: TRBV9
abundance: -
CDR3nt: TGTGCCAGCAGCGTAGGAGGGGGGGATACGCAGTATTTT
CDR3aa: CASSVGGGDTQYF

d_gene: TRBD1
len: 15
j_gene: TRBJ1-2
v_gene: TRBV4-1
abundance: -
CDR3nt: TGCGCCAGCAGCCAAGATGGACAGGCACACTATGGCTACACCTTC
CDR3aa: CASSQDGQAHYGYTF

d_gene: TRBD1
len: 15
j_gene: TRBJ1-4
v_gene: TRBV18
abundance: -
CDR3nt: TGTGCCAGCTCACTCGTTACAGGGGGCCCTGAAAAACTGTTTTTT
CDR3aa: CASSLVTGGPEKLFF

d_gene: -
len: 16
j_gene: TRBJ2-3
v_gene: TRBV11-3
abundance: -
CDR3nt: TGTGCCAGCAGCTTAGGCGGGATAACAAGCACAGATACGCAGTATTTT
CDR3aa: CASSLGGITSTDTQYF

d_gene: TRBD1
len: 17
j_gene: TRBJ1-1
v_gene: TRBV5-4
abundance: -
CDR3nt: TGTGCCAGCACCAAAGACCCGGGACAGGGGGGGGACACTGAAGCTTTCTTT
CDR3aa: CASTKDPGQGGDTEAFF

d_gene: TRBD1
len: 16
j_gene: TRBJ1-4
v_gene: TRBV4-3
abundance: -
CDR3nt: TGCGCCAGCAGCTACTCAGGACAGGACTCTAATGAAAAACTGTTTTTT
CDR3aa: CASSYSGQDSNEKLFF

d_gene: -
len: 13
j_gene: TRBJ2-5
v_gene: TRBV10-2
abundance: -
CDR3nt: TGCGCCAGCAGTGTGAATAACGGGGAGACCCAGTACTTC
CDR3aa: CASSVNNGETQYF